This T cell receptor beta chain was retrieved from a study of regulatory T cells in long-lasting Graves disease. Time point defined: newly diagnosed GD, antithyroid drugs for less than 3 months. Making the TCR library involved RNA that had been extracted from PBMCs. Combining iRepertoire HTBI primers with Arm-PCR of CDR3 regions, the authors built TCR beta libraries. MiXCR, applied by TCRdb to the multiplex PCR reads, yields one record per CDR3 protein. In the table there are a few hundred thousand distinct CDR3 sequences, over 15% of which are singletons. General observations from the study: TRBV28, TRBJ1-2 and TRBJ2-5 were segments that persistent disease favored.

The CDR3 covers 16 residues. In germline, CDR1 is MNHEY, CDR2 SVGEGT. V gave up 6 bases and J gave up 8 bases; unmatched junction bases: 13. Worth noting for this clonotype: Its antigen is not identified. One base away lies a much larger clone, so this may be a sequencing read error.

The sample was also reused in another study, on T cells in Graves' hyperthyroidism and ophthalmopathy. That study reports: Stable hyperthyroidism was separated from ophthalmopathy by a model based on 13 V-J features.

The sample was peripheral blood mononuclear cells (PBMCs), taken at new diagnosis, from a patient treated with antithyroid drugs. The chain is built from TRBV6-2 or TRBV6-3 and TRBJ2-3, with TRBD2 matching over 11 bases. The source is a woman aged 18 to 35 with Graves disease. The CDR3 spells CASSPELAGGWGTQYF. The CDR3 DNA follows: TGTGCCAGCAGCCCGGAGCTAGCGGGAGGTTGGGGTACGCAGTATTTT.